In this sample, the clone carrying this T cell receptor beta chain turned up a few times. Antigen specificity is unknown. The sequenced template was cDNA made from the entire isolated RNA. Mean read depth for naive, central memory and regulatory T cell samples was approximately 3.57 million reads. The protocol was immunoSEQ multiplex PCR, while the TCRdb copy is restricted to in-frame clones and leaves out a portion. Among around 430,000 clones listed, about 30% were seen once. The data stem from a study of beta chain features in type 1 diabetes. Study-level points and caveats: There was no resolution here of whether HLA type influences TCRB rearrangement.

This CDR3 comprises 12 residues. V was cut by 2 bases and J by 4 bases, with 6 bases left in between. Germline V gives CDR1 SGDLS, CDR2 YYNGEE. The sequence came from a man aged 18 to 29 in good health. This rearrangement joins TRBV9 to TRBJ2-5, with D tentatively TRBD1 or TRBD2 (5 bases each). Sequenced input: naive CD4+ T cells from blood. CDR3 sequence: CASSVRGETQYF. CDR3 DNA sequence: TGTGCCAGCAGCGTGAGGGGAGAGACCCAGTACTTC. The variable domain in full, with the rest retrieved from reference TRBV9 and TRBJ2-5, is DSGVTQTPKHLITATGQRVTLRCSPRSGDLSVYWYQQSLDQGLQFLIQYYNGEERAKGNILERFSAQQFPDLHSELNLSSLELGDSALYFCASSVRGETQYFGPGTRLLVL.